Listed below are T cell receptor beta chains from one sample, sequenced in a study of OX40 agonist ivuxolimab in advanced cancers. Generated by immunoSEQ multiplex PCR, the TCRdb table keeps only in-frame clones and is missing some. The sample has around 140,000 clones, under 95% seen once; the top ten hold 0.9% to 1.2%. The sequenced sample was CD4+ or CD8+ T cells sorted from blood, obtained in a trial of the OX40 agonist ivuxolimab. The receptor source for this set is an adult with an advanced solid tumor such as melanoma, head and neck, liver or kidney cancer. Each CDR3 is given without its conserved first and last residue.

v_call,cdr3_aa
TRBV30,AWSVRGGDRGREQY
TRBV9,ASSVAPAGEQF
TRBV19,ASSINGITGELF
TRBV5-4,ASSRTPGNTLTYEQY
TRBV28,ASTISWKNTEAF
TRBV9,ASSERDRDSGYT
TRBV7-3,ASSRGQGNSPLH
TRBV18,ASSPERTGTEQY
TRBV28,ASTIPGPSYEQY
TRBV2,ASSSGTGELF
TRBV4-3,ASSQERATGELF
TRBV5-4,ASSQENARGPVYGYT
TRBV28,ASSLYGEQF
TRBV28,ASSIGVPGYT
TRBV4-3,ASSQNGGTGVAYKQY
TRBV18,ASSPPGQTSYEQY
TRBV4-3,ASSLLQGEGTEAF
TRBV19,ASSSGQGNTGELF
TRBV7-2,ASSPDLLAGGLYEQY
TRBV10-2,ASTEDTRGEQY
TRBV19,ASSDQGVDTEAF
TRBV5-1,ASSVTGGAFRNTIY
TRBV11-2,ASSLYLGQEGNGYT
TRBV7-3,ASSSGVADTQY
TRBV4-1,ASSREVGNQPQH
TRBV7-9,ASSRRQGGYEQY
TRBV19,ASSLPPGNTEAF
TRBV5-8,ANGDSNQPQH
TRBV27,ASSFRGASSSGANVLT